Listed below are T cell receptor beta chains from one sample, sequenced in a study of cytomegalovirus exposure and HLA in healthy donors. The data were produced by immunoSEQ multiplex PCR, yet TCRdb's version contains in-frame clones alone and is incomplete. The sample consists of around 67,000 clones, around four fifths of them appearing once. Sequenced: PBMCs. All receptors come from a woman between 25 and 40 years old in good health and CMV-seropositive. CDR3s include the opening cysteine and the closing phenylalanine or tryptophan. A D gene is named only where the DNA matches it firmly. Clone size is given for some rows only: seen once, a few or many times, or a class if the clone is expanded.

NA	TRBV7-9	NA	TRBJ2-1	TGTGCCAGCAGCCTCGGACTTTACAATGAGCAGTTCTTC	CASSLGLYNEQFF
once	TRBV5-4	TRBD2	TRBJ2-7	TGTGCCAGCAGCCCGGGACTAGCGCGCCACGAGCAGTACTTC	CASSPGLARHEQYF
NA	TRBV9	NA	TRBJ2-2	TGTGCCAGCAGCGTAGTTAGCGGAAACACCGGGGAGCTGTTTTTT	CASSVVSGNTGELFF
NA	TRBV30	NA	TRBJ2-5	TGTGCCTGGTCCGGGACAATCCTGGGAGAGACCCAGTACTTC	CAWSGTILGETQYF
NA	TRBV6-5	NA	TRBJ2-7	TGTGCCAGCAGCTACTCGGACAGCTCCTACGAGCAGTACTTC	CASSYSDSSYEQYF
NA	TRBV28	TRBD1	TRBJ1-2	TGTGCCAGCAGGCGGGACAGGGAGAGGGATTATGGCTACACCTTC	CASRRDRERDYGYTF
NA	TRBV4-3	TRBD2	TRBJ2-7	TGCGCCAGCAGCCTCTTTCAGGGACTAGCGGGAGTGCACGAGCAGTACTTC	CASSLFQGLAGVHEQYF
NA	TRBV6-5	NA	TRBJ1-1	TGTGCCAGCAGTTACCGGGACACAGGCCAAGCTTTCTTT	CASSYRDTGQAFF
few	TRBV10-2	TRBD2	TRBJ2-7	TGCGCCAGCAGAGATCTAGCGGGAGTGATCCACTACGAGCAGTACTTC	CASRDLAGVIHYEQYF
few	TRBV6-1	NA	TRBJ1-4	TGTGCCAGCAGTGGCGGCCGGGGACTAACCAGATTCGGAAAACTGTTTTTT	CASSGGRGLTRFGKLFF
NA	TRBV6-4	NA	TRBJ1-2	TGTGCCAGCAGTGACGGCAACAGGTACTATGGCTACACCTTC	CASSDGNRYYGYTF
NA	TRBV30	NA	TRBJ2-7	TGTGCCTGGAGCCCAACGACTAGGAGACGCCACGAGCAGTACTTC	CAWSPTTRRRHEQYF
NA	TRBV11-1	NA	TRBJ2-5	TGTGCCAGCAGCTTAGCGGATACAGGGTACGTTCAAGAGACCCAGTACTTC	CASSLADTGYVQETQYF
NA	TRBV7-7	TRBD1	TRBJ2-5	TGTGCCAGCAGCTCAGGACAGGGGGAGACCCAGTACTTC	CASSSGQGETQYF
NA	TRBV4-1	TRBD2	TRBJ2-5	TGCGCCAGCAGCCTGGTAGCGGGAGAGACCCAGTACTTC	CASSLVAGETQYF
NA	TRBV4-1	NA	TRBJ2-7	TGCGCCAGCAGCCAAGACCAAGGGGGTTACTCCTACGAGCAGTACTTC	CASSQDQGGYSYEQYF
NA	TRBV7-2	TRBD1	TRBJ2-2	TGTGCCAGCAGCTCACAGGGGCGAACCGGGGAGCTGTTTTTT	CASSSQGRTGELFF
NA	TRBV5-1	NA	TRBJ2-7	TGCGCCAGCAGCTTGGCTAGCGCCTCCTACGAGCAGTACTTC	CASSLASASYEQYF
few	TRBV7-2	TRBD1	TRBJ1-1	TGTGCCAGCAGCGTTTCACAGGGGAGAGCTGAAGCTTTCTTT	CASSVSQGRAEAFF
NA	TRBV30	NA	TRBJ1-1	TGTGCCTGGATCTCAGAGGTCTTGGGCACTGAAGCTTTCTTT	CAWISEVLGTEAFF
few	TRBV15	NA	TRBJ1-3	TGTGCCACCAGCAGAGATCGGGGGTCAGGAAACACCATATATTTT	CATSRDRGSGNTIYF
NA	TRBV4-1	TRBD2	TRBJ2-3	TGCGCCAGCAGCCAAGTCCCCGGCGGGAGGGTTACAGATACGCAGTATTTT	CASSQVPGGRVTDTQYF
NA	TRBV5-1	NA	TRBJ1-2	TGCGCCAGCAGCATGGGGGGCCCCGGCTACACCTTC	CASSMGGPGYTF
NA	TRBV28	NA	TRBJ1-4	TGTGCCAGCAGTTCCGGAGGGGAACTGTTTTTT	CASSSGGELFF
few	TRBV4-3	NA	TRBJ2-1	TGCGCCAGCAGCCAAGGTAGTGGTGAGCAGTTCTTC	CASSQGSGEQFF
NA	TRBV9	TRBD2	TRBJ2-7	TGTGCCAGCAGCGTATCGACTAGCACGCCTACGGAGCAGTACTTC	CASSVSTSTPTEQYF
NA	TRBV5-4	NA	TRBJ2-2	TGTGCCAGCAGCTTTGTTGGCAGGGGTTCCCCCGGGGAGCTGTTTTTT	CASSFVGRGSPGELFF
few	TRBV4-1	TRBD2	TRBJ2-3	TGCGCCAGCAGCCAAGTTTCTAGCGGGGGGGTAGATACGCAGTATTTT	CASSQVSSGGVDTQYF
once	TRBV7-9	NA	TRBJ2-1	TGTGCCAGCAGCGTGACTAGGGGGGGCAATGAGCAGTTCTTC	CASSVTRGGNEQFF
NA	TRBV4-2	NA	TRBJ1-1	TGTGCCAGCAGCCAGGACATCGGATGGGGCTCTGAAGCTTTCTTT	CASSQDIGWGSEAFF
NA	TRBV5-1	TRBD1	TRBJ2-7	TGCGCCAGCAACCCAGACAGGGGCACCGACGAGCAGTACTTC	CASNPDRGTDEQYF
NA	TRBV5-1	NA	TRBJ1-5	TGCGCCAGCAGCTTGGAAGGGGGACGGCCCCAGCATTTT	CASSLEGGRPQHF
NA	TRBV6-6	NA	TRBJ1-5	TGTGCCAGCAGCCCGGGACAATCGTATCAGCCCCAGCATTTT	CASSPGQSYQPQHF
NA	TRBV6-5	NA	TRBJ1-2	TGTGCCAGCAGTTCTACAGGGATTTGGTATGGCTACACCTTC	CASSSTGIWYGYTF
NA	TRBV6-1	NA	TRBJ1-1	TGTGCCAGCAGAGAGAGTTTAAACACTGAAGCTTTCTTT	CASRESLNTEAFF
NA	TRBV6-5	TRBD2	TRBJ2-5	TGTGCCAGCAGCCTAGCGGGAATTCAGGAGACCCAGTACTTC	CASSLAGIQETQYF
few	TRBV30	NA	TRBJ2-7	TGTGCCTGGAGTGAGGGACAGTGGAGGGCCAGCGAGCAGTACTTC	CAWSEGQWRASEQYF
NA	TRBV28	NA	TRBJ1-1	TGTGCCAGCAGTTCACCCCCACTGGCTTTCTTT	CASSSPPLAFF
NA	TRBV28	TRBD1	TRBJ2-7	TGTGCCAGCAGTCCCGGGGACAGGCTTAACTACGAGCAGTACTTC	CASSPGDRLNYEQYF
NA	TRBV13	NA	TRBJ2-5	TGTGCCAGCAGCTTAGATCAGGGGGAGACCCAGTACTTC	CASSLDQGETQYF
NA	TRBV18	NA	TRBJ2-3	TGTGCCAGCTCACAAGGCCTAGGCGCAGATACGCAGTATTTT	CASSQGLGADTQYF
NA	TRBV28	NA	TRBJ1-5	TGTGCCAGCAGTTTGGACACTCCGGGTAATCAGCCCCAGCATTTT	CASSLDTPGNQPQHF
NA	TRBV28	NA	TRBJ1-1	TGTGCCAGCAGACCTCACAGGGCAGCGAACACTGAAGCTTTCTTT	CASRPHRAANTEAFF
NA	TRBV7-9	NA	TRBJ1-1	TGTGCCAGCAGCTTAATCGGTACGGGACTTATGAACACTGAAGCTTTCTTT	CASSLIGTGLMNTEAFF
NA	TRBV10-3	TRBD2	TRBJ2-1	TGTGCCATCAGGCCGCTAGCGGGAGATGGTAATGAGCAGTTCTTC	CAIRPLAGDGNEQFF
NA	TRBV6-6	NA	TRBJ2-7	TGTGCCAGCAGGACAGGATACGGCTACGAGCAGTACTTC	CASRTGYGYEQYF
NA	TRBV7-8	NA	TRBJ2-7	TGTGCCAGCAGCTCCCTCAGCGGACTCTACGAGCAGTACTTC	CASSSLSGLYEQYF
NA	TRBV29-1	TRBD1	TRBJ1-2	TGCAGCGCCCAACAGGGGGCTATCGGTGGCTACACCTTC	CSAQQGAIGGYTF
NA	TRBV15	NA	TRBJ2-3	TGTGCCACCAGCAGACCCCAGGGTAGCACAGATACGCAGTATTTT	CATSRPQGSTDTQYF
NA	TRBV29-1	TRBD1	TRBJ1-1	TGCAGCGTTGAACGACAGGGTGTAGCTTTCTTT	CSVERQGVAFF
NA	TRBV5-6	TRBD2	TRBJ2-7	TGTGCCAGCAGCTTGGGAGCGGGGTCCGCGTACGAGCAGTACTTC	CASSLGAGSAYEQYF
many	TRBV11-3	NA	TRBJ2-1	TGTGCCAGCAGCCAACAATACTCCTACAATGAGCAGTTCTTC	CASSQQYSYNEQFF
NA	TRBV5-1	TRBD2	TRBJ2-2	TGCGCCAGTGAAGCGGGAGTGGACACCGGGGAGCTGTTTTTT	CASEAGVDTGELFF
NA	TRBV28	NA	TRBJ1-4	TGTGCCAGCAGTTCTAAAGGAGGGGTTAATGAAAAACTGTTTTTT	CASSSKGGVNEKLFF
NA	TRBV29-1	NA	TRBJ1-1	TGCAGCGTTAGGGGGGGGGCTGAAGCTTTCTTT	CSVRGGAEAFF
NA	TRBV5-8	NA	TRBJ1-2	TGTGCCAGCAGCGCGTCGGGGTCTCGGCCTCTCGGCTACACCTTC	CASSASGSRPLGYTF
NA	TRBV13	TRBD1	TRBJ2-3	TGTGCCAGCAGCTTAGGAGACAGGGCAAACACAGATACGCAGTATTTT	CASSLGDRANTDTQYF
few	TRBV29-1	NA	TRBJ2-5	TGCAGCGTTGATCTGTCCGTGAGAGGGGAGACCCAGTACTTC	CSVDLSVRGETQYF
NA	TRBV2	NA	TRBJ1-5	TGTGCCAGCAGTGACTACTCGAGGGGGACTCAGCCCCAGCATTTT	CASSDYSRGTQPQHF
NA	TRBV30	NA	TRBJ2-7	TGTGCCTGGAGTCCCAACGGTCACAGCTCCTACGAGCAGTACTTC	CAWSPNGHSSYEQYF